Included here is one T cell receptor (beta chain) sequence, with context. The sample is drawn from a study of technical replicates of blood from a few donors. Germline CDR1 GTSNPN, CDR2 SVGIG (reference sequence). Trimming took 2 bases from V and 7 from J; bases not matched to a gene: 11. The CDR3 runs 16 residues. Repertoires were generated with immunoSEQ multiplex PCR, while TCRdb's copy carries only in-frame clones and drops some. The sample lists 55,000 to 65,000 clones, around 93% occurring once. Sequenced sample: PBMCs. The source is a human donor in good health. Some clones in this sample may be carry-over from other donors' samples. The genes are TRBV30 and TRBJ1-5; TRBD1 aligns across 10 bases. This CDR3 is CAWSLAGQGIHQPQHF. The CDR3 bases are TGTGCCTGGAGTTTAGCGGGACAGGGGATCCACCAGCCCCAGCATTTT.